This T cell receptor beta chain is drawn from a study of cytomegalovirus exposure and HLA in healthy donors. The PCR was carried out with 60 Vbeta primers and 13 Jbeta primers. Here immunoSEQ multiplex PCR was the method, and the copy in TCRdb shows in-frame clones only, minus some. The sample shows some 130,000 clones, 70% to 80% of them seen only once. Germline CDR1 is SEHNR and CDR2 is FQNEAQ (reference sequence). The CDR3 covers 16 residues. Trimming at V came to 10 bases and at J to 0 bases, leaving 11 bases not matched to a gene. The chain couples TRBV7-9 to TRBJ2-2; the match to TRBD1 covers 7 bases. The receptor was isolated from a woman aged 55-69 years in good health and CMV-seronegative. The sequencing sample was made of PBMCs. Here the CDR3 DNA reads TGTGCCAAGACAGGGTTGAGGGAGCCGAACACCGGGGAGCTGTTTTTT. Protein: CAKTGLREPNTGELFF.